The present entry profiles one T cell receptor beta chain with its context. The method was immunoSEQ multiplex PCR; TCRdb's version includes in-frame clones alone and lacks a portion of them. The repertoire holds more than 140,000 clones, 85% to 95% seen once, with roughly 13% in the top ten. The sample is drawn from a study of control samples from healthy donors and cancer patients. CDR1 and CDR2 from the germline V gene are SGHRS and YFSETQ. The CDR3 runs to 17 residues. Trimming removed 4 bases from V and 3 bases from J; junction bases left unmatched: 12. The source is a man between 35 and 55 years old in good health. The sequenced material came from blood. The V and J genes are TRBV5-1 and TRBJ2-3, with 9 bases aligning to TRBD1. CDR3 in DNA: TGCGCCAGCAGCCAGTCTCTCGGCGGGACAGGGACAGATACGCAGTATTTT. Its translation is CASSQSLGGTGTDTQYF.